The TCR beta chain described here comes from a study of beta chain features in type 1 diabetes. Study at large: Examination of sorted cells across all samples involved 90 million to 120 million cells.

Every isolated RNA sample was fully reverse transcribed, so sequencing captured expressed TCRB transcripts. The data were produced by immunoSEQ multiplex PCR, yet TCRdb's version contains in-frame clones alone and is incomplete. This table holds around 600,000 clones, approximately 13% found once. Study-level points and caveats: Junctions at VDJ sites from type 1 diabetes patients had fewer insertions and more deletions. When Type 1 diabetes patients were examined, their TCRB CDR3s proved moderately but significantly shorter in all four CD4+ subsets.

With respect to this clone: Its matching antigen is unknown.

A heparinised blood draw that averaged about 116 mL was obtained once from each donor. Sequencing input: naive CD4+ T cells from blood. The source of this sequence is a man aged 25 to 40 with type 1 diabetes.

DNA for the CDR3: TGTGCCAGCACCCTATACAGGGGGGCGTCCTACGAGCAGTACTTC. Its protein is CASTLYRGASYEQYF. V is TRBV6-5 and J is TRBJ2-7; 8 nucleotides line up with TRBD1. V shed 7 bases, J shed 1 base, and the junction held 9 bases outside the gene matches. The V gene's germline CDR1 is MNHEY and CDR2 SVGAGI. The CDR3 has 15 amino acids.